The T cell receptor beta chain under discussion was sequenced for a study of identical twins. Germline CDR1 is SEHNR and CDR2 is FQNEAQ (reference sequence). V dropped 5 bases and J dropped 5 bases, with 9 bases sitting between them. This CDR3 is 13 amino acids long. Via MiXCR, TCRdb re-called the 5' RACE reads, giving one row per CDR3 protein. The repertoire holds approximately 500,000 distinct CDR3 sequences, with 24% as singletons. These records were also assigned to another study, of T cells expressing NK-cell markers. Per that paper: Sequenced donors, eight in total, included seven who were HCMV-seropositive and one who was seronegative. For a few donors, these clonotypes were likewise the leading ones in the CD3+CD56-NKG2C+ fraction. Nothing established the HCMV specificity of expanded NKG2C+ T cell clones.

The chain couples TRBV7-9 to TRBJ2-2; D call uncertain. The sample was CD4+ T cells sorted from blood. This clonotype was sampled from a woman aged 18-35 years in good health. The CDR3 DNA reads as TGTGCCAGCAGCCATACAGTTACCGGGGAGCTGTTTTTT. This gives the protein CASSHTVTGELFF.